One sample yielded the 5 T cell receptor beta chains listed below, sequenced in a study of CD8 T cells in Susac syndrome. RNA was extracted with the RNeasy kit, and a quantity of roughly 0.5 to 1 ug was reverse transcribed using random hexamers. TCRdb called the immunoSEQ multiplex PCR reads again in MiXCR, with one record for every CDR3 protein. This sample has roughly 400,000 distinct CDR3 sequences, with 85% to 90% found just once. Sequencing was carried out using CD8+ T cells from PBMCs. All receptors come from a human donor with multiple sclerosis.

The CDR3 reads CAWRLPGGAEAFF. The CDR3 region has the DNA TGTGCCTGGAGACTTCCAGGGGGGGCCGAAGCTTTCTTT. The V and J genes are TRBV30 and TRBJ1-1; 7 positions match TRBD1. Trimming removed 3 bases from V and 8 bases from J; junction bases left unmatched: 9. This CDR3 is built from 13 residues. Germline loops: CDR1 GTSNPN, CDR2 SVGIG (reference sequence).

This rearrangement joins TRBV6-5 to TRBJ2-7, with 10 nucleotides matching TRBD1. Trimming cost V 2 bases and J 5 bases; bases outside gene matches: 12. The V gene's germline CDR1 is MNHEY and CDR2 SVGAGI. The CDR3 covers 17 residues. The CDR3 sequence is CASSYELPGQGTDEQYF. CDR3 in DNA: TGTGCCAGCAGTTACGAGCTACCGGGACAGGGGACGGACGAGCAGTACTTC.

This clonotype occurred a few times. The genes are TRBV6-1 and TRBJ2-6; D uncertain. Trimming cost V 6 bases and J 0 bases, with 9 bases left between them. This CDR3 has 15 residues. Germline loops: CDR1 MNHNS, CDR2 SASEGT. The CDR3 DNA reads as TGTGCCAGCAGGGAAATCTACTCTGGGGCCAACGTCCTGACTTTC. This gives the protein CASREIYSGANVLTF.

The chain combines TRBV7-9 with TRBJ2-7; possibly TRBD2 for D (5 bases). V dropped 1 base and J dropped 2 bases, with 12 bases sitting between them. The CDR3 spans 15 residues. CDR1 and CDR2 from the germline V gene are SEHNR and FQNEAQ (reference sequence). In nucleotides, the CDR3 is TGTGCCAGCAGCTTAGATGGAGGAACCACCTACGAGCAGTACTTC. It encodes CASSLDGGTTYEQYF.

This sequence joins TRBV2 and TRBJ2-1; 9 nucleotides line up with TRBD2. CDR3 length: 16 residues. The germline CDR1 and CDR2 sequences are SNHLY and FYNNEI. The V gene end was trimmed by 8 bases and the J gene end by 4 bases; junction bases not matched to a gene: 12. For the CDR3, the DNA is TGTGCCAGCCTCTCAGCTAGCGGGACCTTTTACAATGAGCAGTTCTTC. Translating gives CASLSASGTFYNEQFF.